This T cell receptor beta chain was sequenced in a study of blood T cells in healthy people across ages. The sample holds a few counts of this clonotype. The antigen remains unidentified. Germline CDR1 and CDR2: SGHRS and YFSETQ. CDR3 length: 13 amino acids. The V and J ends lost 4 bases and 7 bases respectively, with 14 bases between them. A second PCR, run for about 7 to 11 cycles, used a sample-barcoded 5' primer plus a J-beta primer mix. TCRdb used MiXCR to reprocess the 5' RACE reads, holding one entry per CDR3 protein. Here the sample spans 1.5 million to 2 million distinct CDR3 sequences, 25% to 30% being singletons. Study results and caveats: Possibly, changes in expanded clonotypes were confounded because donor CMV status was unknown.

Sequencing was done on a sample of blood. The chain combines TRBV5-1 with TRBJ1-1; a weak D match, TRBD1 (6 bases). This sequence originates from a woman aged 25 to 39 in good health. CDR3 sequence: CASSPGAEREAFF. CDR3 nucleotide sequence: TGCGCCAGCAGCCCGGGGGCAGAACGTGAAGCTTTCTTT.